The rows below give T cell receptor beta chains drawn from one sample of a study of T cells after yellow fever vaccination. From the 5' RACE reads, TCRdb called clonotypes with MiXCR, one entry per CDR3 protein. The sample records roughly 310,000 distinct CDR3 sequences, less than 4.5% being singletons. Sequences were derived from PBMCs, sampled on the day of the yellow fever booster vaccination. The receptor source for this set is a man aged 18 to 30 who received the YFV17D yellow fever vaccine. Both conserved end residues are part of each CDR3. Each record gives: V gene, D gene, J gene, CDR3 protein. A D gene is named only where the DNA matches it firmly.

>TRBV7-6|.|TRBJ2-2
CASSWGIVWSSNTGELFF
>TRBV20-1|.|TRBJ1-6
CSARGQQTMYNSPLHF
>TRBV15|TRBD1|TRBJ2-7
CATSRDRGRGNEQYF
>TRBV12-3/TRBV12-4|.|TRBJ2-2
CASSTGNTGELFF
>TRBV9|TRBD2|TRBJ2-3
CASSATAGGPADTQYF
>TRBV4-1|.|TRBJ2-7
CASSLGRPYEQYF
>TRBV7-2|.|TRBJ2-2
CASSYTNRVDFTGELFF
>TRBV5-1|.|TRBJ2-2
CASSWAPGTGELFF
>TRBV7-8|TRBD1|TRBJ1-2
CASSYFSGTGTLF
>TRBV20-1|.|TRBJ2-5
CSAQRDRETQYF
>TRBV20-1|.|TRBJ1-6
CSARGPINSPLHF
>TRBV9|TRBD2|TRBJ2-3
CASSVATGAGRADTQYF
>TRBV5-4|.|TRBJ2-1
CASTPRSSYNEQFF
>TRBV5-1|.|TRBJ2-1
CASSSSSLTSSYNEQFF
>TRBV10-3|.|TRBJ2-3
CAIAARTSTDTQYF
>TRBV25-1|TRBD2|TRBJ2-3
CASRLAGSTDTQYF
>TRBV5-1|.|TRBJ1-4
CASSSQGSGEKLFF
>TRBV7-9|TRBD1|TRBJ1-1
CASSPRQGATTEAFF
>TRBV6-2/TRBV6-3|TRBD1|TRBJ2-3
CASSYPIQGQLF
>TRBV5-1|.|TRBJ1-1
CASSLAPLGENTEAFF
>TRBV11-3|.|TRBJ2-3
CASSPTATSTDTQYF
>TRBV29-1|.|TRBJ1-1
CSVGSGGARVYPEAFF
>TRBV11-2|.|TRBJ2-7
CASSYLYTGTPYEQYF
>TRBV6-5|.|TRBJ1-1
CASSYPGKTEAFF
>TRBV3-1|TRBD2|TRBJ2-1
CASVLAGGYNEQFF
>TRBV20-1|.|TRBJ2-3
CSASRDRPWADTQYF
>TRBV4-3|.|TRBJ1-2
CASSQDREFSYGYTF
>TRBV5-1|.|TRBJ2-2
CASSLQGTGELFF
>TRBV3-1|.|TRBJ1-1
CASSHWMNTEAFF
>TRBV6-5|.|TRBJ2-4
CASSYSIAGGVAKNIQYF
>TRBV29-1|.|TRBJ2-4
CSVPGGAIQYF
>TRBV5-1|.|TRBJ2-5
CASSLGDSLQETQYF
>TRBV7-2|.|TRBJ2-5
CASSERRGGQYF
>TRBV5-5|.|TRBJ1-5
CASSLRESNQPQHF
>TRBV23-1|TRBD1|TRBJ1-2
CASLIQTGVGQGEDGYTF
>TRBV2|TRBD1|TRBJ2-3
CASSVRTGPDTQYF
>TRBV5-4|TRBD1|TRBJ2-7
CASSPSRGLGSYEQYF
>TRBV9|.|TRBJ2-7
CASSVDSGERGYEQYF
>TRBV14|.|TRBJ1-1
CASSPPSTGAEAFF